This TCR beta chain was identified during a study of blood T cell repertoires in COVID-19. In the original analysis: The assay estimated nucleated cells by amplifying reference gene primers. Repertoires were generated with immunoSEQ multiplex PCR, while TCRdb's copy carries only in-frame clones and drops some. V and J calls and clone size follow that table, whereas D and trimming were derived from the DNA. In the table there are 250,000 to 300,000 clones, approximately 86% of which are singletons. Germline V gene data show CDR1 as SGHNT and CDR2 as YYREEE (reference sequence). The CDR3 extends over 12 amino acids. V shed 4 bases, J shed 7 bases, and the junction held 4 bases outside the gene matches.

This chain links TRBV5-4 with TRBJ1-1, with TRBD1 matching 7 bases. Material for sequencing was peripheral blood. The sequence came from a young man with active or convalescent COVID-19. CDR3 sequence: CASSLTGSEAFF. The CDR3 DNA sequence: TGTGCCAGCAGCCTGACAGGGAGTGAAGCTTTCTTT.